This note documents a single T cell receptor (beta chain) sequence. Its antigen remains unknown. The treatment denotes: approximately nine-day PBMC culture with coronavirus spike peptide pools or control peptides (ViraFEST assay). Per germline, CDR1 MNHEY and CDR2 SMNVEV (reference sequence). The CDR3 runs 17 residues. V lost 2 bases to trimming and J lost 4 bases, with 17 bases between them. The source of the sample is a study of vaccination and CD4 T cells after COVID-19. The overall study: Each enrolled participant received a two-dose regimen of either BNT162b2 or mRNA-1273 vaccine.

Sequence data for DNA of cultured CD4+ T cells were generated by the Oncomine TCR Beta short-read assay. In TCRdb, the PCR reads were re-called with MiXCR into one record per CDR3 protein. The sample records under 25,000 distinct CDR3 sequences, roughly 50% being singletons. The chain uses TRBV27 and TRBJ1-4; D remains unclear. The clonotype comes from a human donor with COVID-19. Sequencing was done on a sample of cultured CD4+ T cells from blood. CDR3: CASSLRISGSGNEKLFF. CDR3 bases: TGTGCCAGCAGTTTAAGGATTTCGGGCTCGGGTAATGAAAAACTGTTTTTT.